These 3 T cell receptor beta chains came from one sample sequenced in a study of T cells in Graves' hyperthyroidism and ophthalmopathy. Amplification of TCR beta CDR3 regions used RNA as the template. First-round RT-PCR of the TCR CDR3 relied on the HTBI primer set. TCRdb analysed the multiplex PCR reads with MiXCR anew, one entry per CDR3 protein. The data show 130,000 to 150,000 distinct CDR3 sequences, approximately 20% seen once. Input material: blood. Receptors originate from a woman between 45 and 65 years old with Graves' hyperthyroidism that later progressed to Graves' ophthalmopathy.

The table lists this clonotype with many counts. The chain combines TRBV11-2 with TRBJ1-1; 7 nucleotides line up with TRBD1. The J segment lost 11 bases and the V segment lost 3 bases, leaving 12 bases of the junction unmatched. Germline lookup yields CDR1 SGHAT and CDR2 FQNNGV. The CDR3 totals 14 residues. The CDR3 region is CASSLGSKGARAFF. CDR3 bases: TGTGCCAGCAGCTTGGGATCGAAGGGGGCCCGGGCTTTCTTT.

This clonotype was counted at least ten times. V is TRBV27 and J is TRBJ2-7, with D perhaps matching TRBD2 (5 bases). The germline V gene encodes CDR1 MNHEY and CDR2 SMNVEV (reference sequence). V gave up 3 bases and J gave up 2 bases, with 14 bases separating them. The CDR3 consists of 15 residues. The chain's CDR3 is CASSFVSGATYEQYF. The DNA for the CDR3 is TGTGCCAGCAGTTTTGTCAGCGGCGCAACCTACGAGCAGTACTTC.

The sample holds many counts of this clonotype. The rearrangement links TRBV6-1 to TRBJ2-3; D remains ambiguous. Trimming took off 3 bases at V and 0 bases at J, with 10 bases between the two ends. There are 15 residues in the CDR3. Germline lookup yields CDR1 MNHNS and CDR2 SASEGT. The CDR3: CASSDKRLSTDTQYF. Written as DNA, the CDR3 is TGTGCCAGCAGTGACAAGCGCCTTAGCACAGATACGCAGTATTTT.